This TCR beta chain was sequenced during a study of T-cell reconstitution after alpha-beta-depleted transplantation in children. The study, taken as a whole, reports: At around two months after transplant, the alpha-beta T cells were reportedly derived from several hundred expanded clones that came from non-depleted graft cells.

During its preparation, the TCRbeta library received unique molecular identifiers. Using its own MiXCR run on the PCR reads, TCRdb lists one record per CDR3 protein. This table holds 800,000 to 1,000,000 distinct CDR3 sequences, roughly 29% found once. Germline CDR1 reads DFQATT; CDR2 reads SNEGSKA (reference sequence). This CDR3 is 13 amino acids long. The V end lost 4 bases, the J end lost 6 bases, and 16 bases lay between the germline ends. Remarks on this clonotype: Its antigen remains unidentified.

The gene calls are TRBV20-1 and TRBJ2-7; D possibly uses TRBD1 or TRBD2 (5 bases each). This clonotype originated in a boy under two years old who had a stem cell transplant for SCID, so the T cells may come from the graft donor. The sample in question was PBMCs, mostly from graft donor cells, obtained 360 days after TCRalphabeta/CD19-depleted stem cell transplant. The CDR3 is CSATRDRWAEQYF. The CDR3 nucleotides are TGCAGTGCTACACGGGACCGATGGGCCGAGCAGTACTTC.